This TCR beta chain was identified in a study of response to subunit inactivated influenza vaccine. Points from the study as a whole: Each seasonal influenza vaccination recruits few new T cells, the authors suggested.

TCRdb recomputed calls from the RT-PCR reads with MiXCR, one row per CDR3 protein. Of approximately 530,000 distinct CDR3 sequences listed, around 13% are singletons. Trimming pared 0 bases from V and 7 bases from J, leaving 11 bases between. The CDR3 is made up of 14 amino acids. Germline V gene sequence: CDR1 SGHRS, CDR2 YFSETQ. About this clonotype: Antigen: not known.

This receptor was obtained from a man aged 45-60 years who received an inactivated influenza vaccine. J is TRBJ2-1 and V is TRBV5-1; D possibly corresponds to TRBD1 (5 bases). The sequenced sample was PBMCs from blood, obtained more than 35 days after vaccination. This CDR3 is CASSLAVSGNEQFF. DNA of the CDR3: TGCGCCAGCAGCTTGGCCGTGTCAGGGAATGAGCAGTTCTTC.